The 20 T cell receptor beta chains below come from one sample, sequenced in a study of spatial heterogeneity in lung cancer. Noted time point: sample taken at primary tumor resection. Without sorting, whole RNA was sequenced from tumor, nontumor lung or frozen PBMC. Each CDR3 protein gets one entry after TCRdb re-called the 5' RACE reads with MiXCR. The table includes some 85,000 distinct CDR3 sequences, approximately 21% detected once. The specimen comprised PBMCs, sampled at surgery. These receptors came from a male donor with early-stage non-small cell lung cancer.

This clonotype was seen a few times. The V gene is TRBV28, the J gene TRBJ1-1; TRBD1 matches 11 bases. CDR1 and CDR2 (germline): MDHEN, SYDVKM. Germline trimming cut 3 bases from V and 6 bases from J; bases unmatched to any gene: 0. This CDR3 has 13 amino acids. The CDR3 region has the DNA TGTGCCAGCAGTTTGGGACAGGGGGCTGAAGCTTTCTTT. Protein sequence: CASSLGQGAEAFF.

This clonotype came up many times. The CDR3 nucleotides read TGTGCCAGCAGTTACTCGAGGACTCAATTCAATGAGCAGTTCTTC. This codes for CASSYSRTQFNEQFF. The chain recombines TRBV6-2 or TRBV6-3 with TRBJ2-1; D may be TRBD2 (5 bases). V lost 0 bases and J 6 bases, leaving 12 bases between the germline ends. Germline CDR1 reads MNHEY; CDR2 reads SVGEGT. The CDR3 is 15 residues long.

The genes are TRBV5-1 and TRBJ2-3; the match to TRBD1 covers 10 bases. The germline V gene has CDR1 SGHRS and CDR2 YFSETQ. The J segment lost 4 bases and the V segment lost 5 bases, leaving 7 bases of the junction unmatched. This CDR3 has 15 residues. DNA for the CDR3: TGCGCCAGCAGTCCGGACAGGGGGTTAGCAGATACGCAGTATTTT. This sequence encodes CASSPDRGLADTQYF. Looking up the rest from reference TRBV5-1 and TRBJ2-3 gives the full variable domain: KAGVTQTPRYLIKTRGQQVTLSCSPISGHRSVSWYQQTPGQGLQFLFEYFSETQRNKGNFPGRFSGRQFSNSRSEMNVSTLELGDSALYLCASSPDRGLADTQYFGPGTRLTVL.

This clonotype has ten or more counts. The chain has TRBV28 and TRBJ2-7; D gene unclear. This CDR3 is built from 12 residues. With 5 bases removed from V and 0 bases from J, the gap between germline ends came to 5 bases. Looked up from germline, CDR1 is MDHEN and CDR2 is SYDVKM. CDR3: CASSLSSYEQYF. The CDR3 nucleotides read TGTGCCAGCAGTCTGAGCTCCTACGAGCAGTACTTC.

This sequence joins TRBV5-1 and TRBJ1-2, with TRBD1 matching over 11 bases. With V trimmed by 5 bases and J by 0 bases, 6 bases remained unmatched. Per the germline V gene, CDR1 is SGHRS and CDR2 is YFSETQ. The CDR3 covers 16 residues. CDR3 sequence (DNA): TGCGCCAGCAGACCCGGGACAGGGGGTACTAACTATGGCTACACCTTC. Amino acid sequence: CASRPGTGGTNYGYTF.

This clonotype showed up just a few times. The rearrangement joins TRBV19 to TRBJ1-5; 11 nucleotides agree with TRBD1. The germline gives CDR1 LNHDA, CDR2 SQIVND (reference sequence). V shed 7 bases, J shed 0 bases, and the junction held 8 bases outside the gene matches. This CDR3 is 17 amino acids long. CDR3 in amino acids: CASIRTGGAYSNQPQHF. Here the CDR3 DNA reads TGTGCCAGTATTCGGACAGGGGGCGCGTATAGCAATCAGCCCCAGCATTTT.

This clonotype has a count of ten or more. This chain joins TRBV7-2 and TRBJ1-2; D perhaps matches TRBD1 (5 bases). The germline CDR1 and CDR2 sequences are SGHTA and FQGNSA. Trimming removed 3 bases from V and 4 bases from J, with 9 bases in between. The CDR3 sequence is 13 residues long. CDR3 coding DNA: TGTGCCAGCAGCTTGGGGCGTACCTATGGCTACACCTTC. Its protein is CASSLGRTYGYTF.

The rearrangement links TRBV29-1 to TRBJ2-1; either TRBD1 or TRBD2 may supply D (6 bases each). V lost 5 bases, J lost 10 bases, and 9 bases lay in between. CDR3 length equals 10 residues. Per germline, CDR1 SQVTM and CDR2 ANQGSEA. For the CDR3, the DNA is TGCAGCGTTCGGGGGCGGGAGCAGTTCTTC. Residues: CSVRGREQFF.

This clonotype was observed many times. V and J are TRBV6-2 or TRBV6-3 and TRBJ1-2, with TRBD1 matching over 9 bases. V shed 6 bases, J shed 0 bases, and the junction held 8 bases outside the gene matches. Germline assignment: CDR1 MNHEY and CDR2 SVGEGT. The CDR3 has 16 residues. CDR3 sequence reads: CASSPDRGGPNYGYTF. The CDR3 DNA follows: TGTGCCAGCAGCCCGGACAGGGGAGGCCCTAACTATGGCTACACCTTC.

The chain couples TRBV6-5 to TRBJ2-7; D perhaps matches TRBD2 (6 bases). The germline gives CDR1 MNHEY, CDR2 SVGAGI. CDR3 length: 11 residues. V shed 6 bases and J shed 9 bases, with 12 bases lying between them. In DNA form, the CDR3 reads TGTGCCAGCAGCAAACCGGGGGTGCAGTACTTC. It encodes CASSKPGVQYF.

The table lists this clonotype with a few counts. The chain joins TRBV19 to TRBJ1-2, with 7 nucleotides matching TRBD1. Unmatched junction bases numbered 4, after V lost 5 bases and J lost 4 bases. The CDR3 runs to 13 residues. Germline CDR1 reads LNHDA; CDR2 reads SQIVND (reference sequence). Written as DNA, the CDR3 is TGTGCCAGTAGTCCCGGGACAGCCTATGGCTACACCTTC. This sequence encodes CASSPGTAYGYTF.

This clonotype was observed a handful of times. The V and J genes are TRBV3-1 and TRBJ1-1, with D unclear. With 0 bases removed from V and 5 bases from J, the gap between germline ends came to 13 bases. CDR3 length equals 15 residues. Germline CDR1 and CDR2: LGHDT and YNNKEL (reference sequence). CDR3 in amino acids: CASSQDPPYYTEAFF. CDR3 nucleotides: TGTGCCAGCAGCCAAGATCCTCCCTACTATACTGAAGCTTTCTTT. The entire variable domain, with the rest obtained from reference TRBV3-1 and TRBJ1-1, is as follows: DTAVSQTPKYLVTQMGNDKSIKCEQNLGHDTMYWYKQDSKKFLKIMFSYNNKELIINETVPNRFSPKSPDKAHLNLHINSLELGDSAVYFCASSQDPPYYTEAFFGQGTRLTVV.

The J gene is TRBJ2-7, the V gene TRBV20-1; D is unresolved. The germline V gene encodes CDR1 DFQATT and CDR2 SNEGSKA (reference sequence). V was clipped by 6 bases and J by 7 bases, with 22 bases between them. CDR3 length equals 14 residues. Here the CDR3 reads CSAPSRPPVGEQYF. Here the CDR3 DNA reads TGCAGTGCCCCGAGCCGGCCCCCGGTGGGAGAGCAGTACTTC.

The CDR3 DNA reads TGCAGCGTTGAAGGGGTGATTCAAGAGACCCAGTACTTC. Translating gives CSVEGVIQETQYF. The chain uses TRBV29-1 and TRBJ2-5; D is ambiguous. The V gene lost 1 base and the J gene lost 2 bases, with 8 bases spanning the gap. Germline lookup yields CDR1 SQVTM and CDR2 ANQGSEA. The CDR3 totals 13 residues.

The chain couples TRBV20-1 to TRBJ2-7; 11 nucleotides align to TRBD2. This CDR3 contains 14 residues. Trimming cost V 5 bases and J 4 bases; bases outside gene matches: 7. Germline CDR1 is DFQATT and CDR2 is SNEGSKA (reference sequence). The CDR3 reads CSAPPASGGYEQYF. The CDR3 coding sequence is TGCAGTGCTCCCCCGGCTAGCGGGGGGTACGAGCAGTACTTC.

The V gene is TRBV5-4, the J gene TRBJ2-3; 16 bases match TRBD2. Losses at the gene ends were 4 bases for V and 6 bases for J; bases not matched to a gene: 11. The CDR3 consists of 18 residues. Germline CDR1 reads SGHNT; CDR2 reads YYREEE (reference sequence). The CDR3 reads CASSGGLAGGQLGDTQYF. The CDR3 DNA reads TGTGCCAGCAGCGGGGGACTAGCGGGAGGGCAGCTTGGCGATACGCAGTATTTT.

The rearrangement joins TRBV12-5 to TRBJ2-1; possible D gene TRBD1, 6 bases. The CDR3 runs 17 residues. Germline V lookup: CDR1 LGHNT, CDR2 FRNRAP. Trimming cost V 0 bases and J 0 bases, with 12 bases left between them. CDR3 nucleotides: TGTGCTAGTGGTTTGGTAGGTAGGGGGTCCTCCTACAATGAGCAGTTCTTC. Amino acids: CASGLVGRGSSYNEQFF.

The CDR3 here is CASSDPSEADTQYF. The CDR3 DNA sequence: TGTGCCAGCAGCGATCCTTCGGAGGCAGATACGCAGTATTTT. The V call is TRBV7-6, the J call TRBJ2-3; D might be TRBD2 (5 bases). V lost 5 bases to trimming and J lost 4 bases, with 13 bases between them. The CDR3 is made up of 14 amino acids. The germline CDR1 and CDR2 sequences are SGHVS and FNYEAQ.

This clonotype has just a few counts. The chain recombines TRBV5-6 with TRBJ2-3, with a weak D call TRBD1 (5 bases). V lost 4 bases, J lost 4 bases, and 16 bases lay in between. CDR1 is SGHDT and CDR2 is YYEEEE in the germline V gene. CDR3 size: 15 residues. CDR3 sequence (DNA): TGTGCCAGCAGCCCAAGGGGCACCGTGGCAGATACGCAGTATTTT. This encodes CASSPRGTVADTQYF.

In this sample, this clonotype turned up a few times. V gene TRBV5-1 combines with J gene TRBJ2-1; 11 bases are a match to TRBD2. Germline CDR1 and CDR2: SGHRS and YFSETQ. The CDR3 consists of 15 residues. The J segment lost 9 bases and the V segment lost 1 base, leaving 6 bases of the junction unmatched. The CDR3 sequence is CASSLTSGSRVEQFF. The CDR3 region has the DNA TGCGCCAGCAGCTTGACTAGCGGGAGTAGAGTTGAGCAGTTCTTC.